This T cell receptor beta chain was documented in a study of OX40 agonist ivuxolimab in advanced cancers. Profiled with immunoSEQ multiplex PCR; TCRdb holds only in-frame clones, not every one. The sample has 10,000 to 15,000 clones; about 87% are singletons. V gave up 0 bases and J gave up 2 bases, with 11 bases separating them. The CDR3 covers 16 residues. Germline CDR1 and CDR2: LGHNA and YSLEER. V usage is TRBV4-3 and J usage is TRBJ2-1; D may be TRBD1 (5 bases). The specimen comprised CD4+ or CD8+ T cells sorted from blood, sampled in a trial of the OX40 agonist ivuxolimab. The sequence derives from an adult with an advanced solid tumor such as melanoma, head and neck, liver or kidney cancer. The CDR3 here is CASSQDRDLPYNEQFF. The CDR3 DNA reads as TGCGCCAGCAGCCAAGACAGGGATCTCCCCTACAATGAGCAGTTCTTC.